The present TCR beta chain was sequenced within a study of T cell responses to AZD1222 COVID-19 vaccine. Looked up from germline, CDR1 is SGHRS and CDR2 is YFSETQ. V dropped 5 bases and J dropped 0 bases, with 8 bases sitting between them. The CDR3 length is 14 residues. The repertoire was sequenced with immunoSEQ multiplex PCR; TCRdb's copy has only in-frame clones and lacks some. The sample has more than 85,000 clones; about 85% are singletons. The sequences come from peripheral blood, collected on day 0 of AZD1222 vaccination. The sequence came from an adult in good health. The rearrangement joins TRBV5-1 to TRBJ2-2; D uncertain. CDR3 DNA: TGCGCCAGCAGAGCTACCTCGAACACCGGGGAGCTGTTTTTT. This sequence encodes CASRATSNTGELFF.